What follows are 14 T cell receptor beta chains derived from one specimen sequenced in a study of human T cells and chemical hapten exposure. From the RACE reads, TCRdb called clonotypes with MiXCR, one entry per CDR3 protein. The data contain around 75,000 distinct CDR3 sequences, about a tenth of them singletons. This sample's time point: patch test 2, 6 weeks after DPC sensitization. The sample's treatment: therapeutic diphenylcyclopropenone sensitization with weekly scalp DPC. The source was whole blood, collected in connection with sensitization to the hapten diphenylcyclopropenone (DPC). The receptor source for this set is a woman aged 45 to 65 with alopecia areata. Some clones in this sample may be carry-over from other donors' samples.

A few counts support this clonotype. V and J are TRBV24-1 and TRBJ2-2; D is unresolved. V lost 5 bases and J 0 bases, leaving 6 bases between the germline ends. CDR1 and CDR2 from the germline V gene are KGHDR and SFDVKD. The CDR3 spans 14 residues. The CDR3 loop reads CATSGDSNTGELFF. The CDR3 bases are TGTGCCACCAGTGGAGATTCGAACACCGGGGAGCTGTTTTTT.

This clonotype was detected many times. The V and J genes are TRBV2 and TRBJ2-2, with a possible D match to TRBD1 (5 bases). The CDR3 is made up of 13 amino acids. Germline CDR1 reads SNHLY; CDR2 reads FYNNEI. Trimming cost V 7 bases and J 6 bases, with 12 bases left between them. CDR3 nucleotides: TGTGCCAGCAAGATCAGGGTTGCCGGGGAGCTGTTTTTT. Protein product: CASKIRVAGELFF. Supplemented by reference TRBV2 and TRBJ2-2, the full variable domain reads EPEVTQTPSHQVTQMGQEVILRCVPISNHLYFYWYRQILGQKVEFLVSFYNNEISEKSEIFDDQFSVERPDGSNFTLKIRSTKLEDSAMYFCASKIRVAGELFFGEGSRLTVL.

This clonotype has a handful of counts. The chain joins TRBV15 to TRBJ2-3; the D is unclear. This CDR3 has 13 residues. Trimming shortened V by 0 bases and J by 4 bases, and 5 bases separated the two germline ends. From germline, CDR1 is LNHNV and CDR2 YYDKDF (reference sequence). The CDR3 sequence is CATSRDFADTQYF. The CDR3 DNA reads as TGTGCCACCAGCAGAGATTTCGCAGATACGCAGTATTTT.

The table lists this clonotype with a few counts. V usage is TRBV11-2 and J usage is TRBJ2-4, with 10 positions matching TRBD2. Germline trimming cut 5 bases from V and 0 bases from J; bases unmatched to any gene: 7. CDR1 is SGHAT and CDR2 is FQNNGV in the germline V gene. The length of the CDR3 is 17 residues. The CDR3: CASSQTGLAAAKNIQYF. CDR3 DNA: TGTGCCAGCAGCCAGACCGGACTAGCGGCAGCCAAAAACATTCAGTACTTC.

Ten or more counts support this clonotype. V and J are TRBV2 and TRBJ2-2, with unresolved D. Trimming stripped 6 bases from V and 1 base from J, with 9 bases between. Germline V lookup: CDR1 SNHLY, CDR2 FYNNEI. The CDR3 loop spans 14 amino acids. CDR3 protein: CASRKDGNTGELFF. CDR3 nucleotides: TGTGCCAGCAGAAAGGACGGGAACACCGGGGAGCTGTTTTTT.

The chain combines TRBV20-1 with TRBJ2-7; no definite D call. This CDR3 region has 12 residues. Trimming took 4 bases from V and 2 from J, leaving 9 bases between them. The germline V gene encodes CDR1 DFQATT and CDR2 SNEGSKA (reference sequence). CDR3 in DNA: TGCAGTGCTAATTCCTCCCCCTACGAGCAGTACTTC. It is translated as CSANSSPYEQYF.

The rearrangement joins TRBV7-2 to TRBJ2-4, with D perhaps TRBD1 (5 bases). This CDR3 is 12 amino acids long. V gave up 4 bases and J gave up 5 bases, with 6 bases separating them. Looked up from germline, CDR1 is SGHTA and CDR2 is FQGNSA. CDR3 coding DNA: TGTGCCAGCAGCTGGACACAAAACATTCAGTACTTC. Amino acid sequence: CASSWTQNIQYF.

This clonotype was counted a few times. The chain has TRBV5-1 and TRBJ1-1, with D unclear. This CDR3 region has 15 residues. Trimming removed 0 bases at V and 1 base at J, with 10 bases between. Germline CDR1 and CDR2: SGHRS and YFSETQ. The CDR3 DNA follows: TGCGCCAGCAGCTTGGGTGTCACATCGAACACTGAAGCTTTCTTT. Residues: CASSLGVTSNTEAFF.

The V and J genes are TRBV29-1 and TRBJ2-7; 9 bases agree with TRBD1. This CDR3 region has 17 residues. Per germline, CDR1 SQVTM and CDR2 ANQGSEA. The V gene end was trimmed by 6 bases and the J gene end by 0 bases; junction bases not matched to a gene: 15. CDR3 residues: CSVADRGVEAPSYEQYF. In DNA form, the CDR3 reads TGCAGCGTGGCGGACAGGGGAGTGGAAGCCCCCTCCTACGAGCAGTACTTC.

In its sample, this clonotype was seen a few times. The rearrangement uses TRBV12-3 or TRBV12-4 and TRBJ2-1; D is possibly TRBD1 or TRBD2 (5 bases each). The CDR3 has 13 amino acids. The ends were cut back, 5 bases at V and 5 bases at J, with 10 bases in the middle. The DNA for the CDR3 is TGTGCCAGCAGTAAGGGGCGGGACAATGAGCAGTTCTTC. It is translated as CASSKGRDNEQFF.

This clonotype was seen at least ten times. V gene TRBV20-1 combines with J gene TRBJ2-1, with TRBD2 as a possible D gene (6 bases). Trimming cost V 1 base and J 9 bases, with 13 bases left between them. The CDR3 is 13 amino acids. Per germline, CDR1 DFQATT and CDR2 SNEGSKA (reference sequence). The DNA for the CDR3 is TGCAGTGCTAGAGTTGGGGGGTATGGTGAGCAGTTCTTC. Translating it yields CSARVGGYGEQFF.

This clonotype showed up many times. V and J are TRBV15 and TRBJ1-2; D gene unclear. Germline V lookup: CDR1 LNHNV, CDR2 YYDKDF (reference sequence). The CDR3 is 13 amino acids. Trimming stripped 5 bases from V and 8 bases from J, with 15 bases between. Written as DNA, the CDR3 is TGTGCCACCAGCCAACCGCTGCTCCGGGGCTACACCTTC. Translating it yields CATSQPLLRGYTF.

This clonotype was seen many times. CDR3 region: CASSQTGSNQPQHF. Written as DNA, the CDR3 is TGTGCCAGTAGTCAGACAGGTAGCAATCAGCCCCAGCATTTT. This chain connects TRBV19 to TRBJ1-5; a possible D gene is TRBD1 (6 bases). CDR1 is LNHDA, CDR2 SQIVND, per germline (reference sequence). This CDR3 has 14 residues. The ends were cut back, 5 bases at V and 0 bases at J, with 8 bases in the middle.

This clonotype has ten or more counts. V and J are TRBV25-1 and TRBJ1-6; possibly TRBD1 for D (6 bases). The V and J ends lost 1 base and 5 bases respectively, with 9 bases between them. The CDR3 is made up of 15 amino acids. Germline-derived CDR1 and CDR2 are MGHDK and SYGVNS. In nucleotides, the CDR3 is TGTGCCAGCAGTGAATTGGGGGGCGATAATTCACCCCTCCACTTT. Its protein is CASSELGGDNSPLHF.